This T cell receptor beta chain originates from a study of blood T cells in healthy people across ages. V lost 5 bases and J 2 bases, leaving 7 bases between the germline ends. The germline V gene has CDR1 SGHTA and CDR2 FQGNSA. The CDR3 contains 12 residues. Ten or more counts support this clonotype. Together with a sample-barcoded 5' primer, a J-beta primer mix was included in a second PCR lasting roughly 6 to 12 cycles. TCRdb processed the 5' RACE reads anew with MiXCR; each CDR3 protein has one entry. Here the sample spans more than 650,000 distinct CDR3 sequences, about 24% being singletons. This chain connects TRBV7-2 to TRBJ2-7; D remains unclear. The TCR was taken from a man aged 65 to 79 in good health. Sample: blood. Here the CDR3 DNA reads TGTGCCAGCAGCCATTCGACCTACGAGCAGTACTTC. It encodes CASSHSTYEQYF.